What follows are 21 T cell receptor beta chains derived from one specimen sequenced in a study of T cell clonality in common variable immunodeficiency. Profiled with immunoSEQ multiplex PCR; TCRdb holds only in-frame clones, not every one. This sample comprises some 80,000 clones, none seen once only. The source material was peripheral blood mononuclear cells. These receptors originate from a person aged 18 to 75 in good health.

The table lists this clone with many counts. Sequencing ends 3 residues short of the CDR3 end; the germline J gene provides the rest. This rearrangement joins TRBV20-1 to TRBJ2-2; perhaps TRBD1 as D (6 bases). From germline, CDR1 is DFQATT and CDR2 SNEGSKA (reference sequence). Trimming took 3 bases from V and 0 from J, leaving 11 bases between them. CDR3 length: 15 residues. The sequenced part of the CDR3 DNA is TGCAGTGCTAGGGGGACACCGGCGAACACCGGGGAG. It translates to CSARGTPANTGE. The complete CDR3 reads CSARGTPANTGELFF.

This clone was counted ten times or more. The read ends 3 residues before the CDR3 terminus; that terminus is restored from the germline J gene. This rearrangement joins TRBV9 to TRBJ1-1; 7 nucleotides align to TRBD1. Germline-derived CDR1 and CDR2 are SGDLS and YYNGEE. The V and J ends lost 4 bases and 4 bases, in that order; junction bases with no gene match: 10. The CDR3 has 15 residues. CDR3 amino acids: CASSSRRTGRTEAFF. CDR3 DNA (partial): TGTGCCAGCAGCTCCCGGAGGACAGGCCGCACTGAA.

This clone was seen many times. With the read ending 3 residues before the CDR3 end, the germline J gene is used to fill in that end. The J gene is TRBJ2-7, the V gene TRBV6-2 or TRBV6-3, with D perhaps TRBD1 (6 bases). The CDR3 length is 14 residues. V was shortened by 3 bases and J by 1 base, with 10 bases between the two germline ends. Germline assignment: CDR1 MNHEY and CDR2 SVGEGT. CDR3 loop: CASSYGGTSYEQYF. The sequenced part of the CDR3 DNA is TGTGCCAGCAGTTATGGGGGCACGTCCTACGAG.

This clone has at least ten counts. This chain's CDR3 is CASRALRGEQFF. The CDR3 bases that were read are TGTGCCAGCAGGGCCCTGAGGGGTGAG. The chain links TRBV7-2 to TRBJ2-1, with D possibly being TRBD1 or TRBD2 (5 bases each). Coverage ceases 3 residues before the CDR3 finishes, and the germline J gene fills in the end. The V end lost 6 bases, the J end lost 9 bases, and 12 bases lay between the germline ends. CDR1 is SGHTA, CDR2 FQGNSA, per germline. This CDR3 is built from 12 residues.

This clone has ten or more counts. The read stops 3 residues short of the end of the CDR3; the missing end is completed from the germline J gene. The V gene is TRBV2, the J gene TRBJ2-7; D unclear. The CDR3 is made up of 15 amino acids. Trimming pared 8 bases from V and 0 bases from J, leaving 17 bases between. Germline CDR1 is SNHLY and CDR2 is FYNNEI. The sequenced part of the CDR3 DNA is TGTGCCAGCCTGTCCCGCCTAGTTAGCTCCTACGAG. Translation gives CASLSRLVSSYE. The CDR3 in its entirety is CASLSRLVSSYEQYF.

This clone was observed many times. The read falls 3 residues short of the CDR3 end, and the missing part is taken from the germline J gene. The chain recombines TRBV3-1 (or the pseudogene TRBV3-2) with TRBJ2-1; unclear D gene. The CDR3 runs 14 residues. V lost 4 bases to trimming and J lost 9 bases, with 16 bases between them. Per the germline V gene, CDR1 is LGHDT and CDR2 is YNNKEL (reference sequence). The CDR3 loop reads CASSPSVPQSEQFF. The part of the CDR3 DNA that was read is TGTGCCAGCAGCCCTTCCGTCCCACAGAGTGAG.

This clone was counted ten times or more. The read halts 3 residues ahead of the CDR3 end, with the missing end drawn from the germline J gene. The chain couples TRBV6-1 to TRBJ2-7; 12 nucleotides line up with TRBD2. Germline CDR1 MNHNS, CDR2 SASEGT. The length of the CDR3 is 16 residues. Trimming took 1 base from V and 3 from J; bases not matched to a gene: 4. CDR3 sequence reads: CASSEGSGLAGYEQYF. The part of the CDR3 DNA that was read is TGTGCCAGCAGTGAAGGGTCGGGACTAGCGGGCTACGAG.

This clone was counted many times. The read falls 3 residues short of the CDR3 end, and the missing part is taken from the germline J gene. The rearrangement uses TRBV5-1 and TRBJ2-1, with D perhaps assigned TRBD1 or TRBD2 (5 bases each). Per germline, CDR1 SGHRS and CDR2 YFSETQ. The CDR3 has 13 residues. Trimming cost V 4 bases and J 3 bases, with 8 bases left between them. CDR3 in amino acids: CASSPGSYNEQFF. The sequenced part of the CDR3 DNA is TGCGCCAGCAGCCCAGGGAGCTACAATGAG.

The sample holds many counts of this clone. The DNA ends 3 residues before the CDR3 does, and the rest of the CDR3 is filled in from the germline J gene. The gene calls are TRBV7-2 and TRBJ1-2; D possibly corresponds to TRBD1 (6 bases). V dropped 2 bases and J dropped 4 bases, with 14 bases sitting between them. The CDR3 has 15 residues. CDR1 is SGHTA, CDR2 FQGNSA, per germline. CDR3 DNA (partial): TGTGCCAGCAGCTTATCGGCAGGGGCTGCCTATGGC. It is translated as CASSLSAGAAYG. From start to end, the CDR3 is CASSLSAGAAYGYTF.

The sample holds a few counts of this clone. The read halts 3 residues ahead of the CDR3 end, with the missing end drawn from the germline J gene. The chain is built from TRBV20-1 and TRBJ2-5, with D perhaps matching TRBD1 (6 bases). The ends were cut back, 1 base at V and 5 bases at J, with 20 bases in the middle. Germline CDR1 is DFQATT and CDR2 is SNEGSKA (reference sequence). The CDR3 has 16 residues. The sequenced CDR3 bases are TGCAGTGCTAGAGGCCGGATATTGGGGGCCGGGGAGACC. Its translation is CSARGRILGAGET. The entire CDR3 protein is CSARGRILGAGETQYF.

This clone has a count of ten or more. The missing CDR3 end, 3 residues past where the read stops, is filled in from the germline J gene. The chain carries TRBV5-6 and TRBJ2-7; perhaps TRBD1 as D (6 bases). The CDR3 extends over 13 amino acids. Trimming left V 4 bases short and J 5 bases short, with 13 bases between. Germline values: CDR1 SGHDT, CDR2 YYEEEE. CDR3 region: CASSPGQTHEQYF. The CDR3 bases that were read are TGTGCCAGCAGCCCTGGACAGACCCACGAG.

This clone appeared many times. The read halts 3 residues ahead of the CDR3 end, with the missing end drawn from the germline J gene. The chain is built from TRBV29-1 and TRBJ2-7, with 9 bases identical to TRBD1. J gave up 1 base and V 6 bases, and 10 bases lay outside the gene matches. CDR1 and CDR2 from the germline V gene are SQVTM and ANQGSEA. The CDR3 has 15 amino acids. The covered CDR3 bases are TGCAGCGTCCGTGAGGGACAGGGACTATCCTACGAG. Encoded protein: CSVREGQGLSYE. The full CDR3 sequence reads CSVREGQGLSYEQYF.

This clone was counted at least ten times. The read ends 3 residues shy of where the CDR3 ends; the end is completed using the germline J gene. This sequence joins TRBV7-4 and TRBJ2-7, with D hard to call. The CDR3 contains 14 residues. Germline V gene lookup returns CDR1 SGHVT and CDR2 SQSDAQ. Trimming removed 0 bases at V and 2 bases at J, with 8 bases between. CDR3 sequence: CASSLALTPYEQYF. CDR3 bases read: TGTGCCAGCAGCTTAGCACTCACCCCCTACGAG.

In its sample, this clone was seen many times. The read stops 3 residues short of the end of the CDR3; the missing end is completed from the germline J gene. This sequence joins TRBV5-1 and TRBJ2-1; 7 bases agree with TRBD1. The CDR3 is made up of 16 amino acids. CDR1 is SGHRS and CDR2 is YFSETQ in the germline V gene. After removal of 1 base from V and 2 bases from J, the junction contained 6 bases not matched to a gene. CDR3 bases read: TGCGCCAGCAGCTTGAGGGGGCGACCTCCCTACAATGAG. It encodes CASSLRGRPPYNE. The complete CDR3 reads CASSLRGRPPYNEQFF.

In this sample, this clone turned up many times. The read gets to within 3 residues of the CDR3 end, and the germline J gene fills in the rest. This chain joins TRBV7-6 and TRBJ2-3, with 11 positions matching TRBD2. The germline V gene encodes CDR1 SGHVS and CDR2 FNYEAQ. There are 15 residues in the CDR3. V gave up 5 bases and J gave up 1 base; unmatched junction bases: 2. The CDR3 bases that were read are TGTGCCAGCAGCCCACTAGCGGGGGGCACAGATACG. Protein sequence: CASSPLAGGTDT. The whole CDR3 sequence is CASSPLAGGTDTQYF.

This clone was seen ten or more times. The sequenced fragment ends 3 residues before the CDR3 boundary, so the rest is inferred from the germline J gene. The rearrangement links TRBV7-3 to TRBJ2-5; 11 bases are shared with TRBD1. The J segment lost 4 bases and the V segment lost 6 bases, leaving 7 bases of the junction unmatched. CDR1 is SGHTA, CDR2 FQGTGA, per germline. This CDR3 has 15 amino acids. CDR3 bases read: TGTGCCAGCAGTATTACCGGGACAGGGGGAGAGACC. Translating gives CASSITGTGGET. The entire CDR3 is CASSITGTGGETQYF.

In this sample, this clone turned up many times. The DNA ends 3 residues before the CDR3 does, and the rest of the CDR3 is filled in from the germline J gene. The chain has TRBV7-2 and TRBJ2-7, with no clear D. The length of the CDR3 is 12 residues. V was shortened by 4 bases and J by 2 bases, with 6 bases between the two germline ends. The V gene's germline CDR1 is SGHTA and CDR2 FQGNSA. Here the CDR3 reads CASSSTAYEQYF. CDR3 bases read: TGTGCCAGCAGCTCCACAGCCTACGAG.

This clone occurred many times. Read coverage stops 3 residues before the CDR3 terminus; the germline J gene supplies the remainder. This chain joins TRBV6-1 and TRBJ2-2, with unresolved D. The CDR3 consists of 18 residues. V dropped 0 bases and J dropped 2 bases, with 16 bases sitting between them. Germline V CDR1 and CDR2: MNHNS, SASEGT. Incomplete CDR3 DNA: TGTGCCAGCAGTGAAGCCCCCTTTATGGCAGGAAACACCGGGGAG. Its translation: CASSEAPFMAGNTGE. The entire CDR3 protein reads CASSEAPFMAGNTGELFF.

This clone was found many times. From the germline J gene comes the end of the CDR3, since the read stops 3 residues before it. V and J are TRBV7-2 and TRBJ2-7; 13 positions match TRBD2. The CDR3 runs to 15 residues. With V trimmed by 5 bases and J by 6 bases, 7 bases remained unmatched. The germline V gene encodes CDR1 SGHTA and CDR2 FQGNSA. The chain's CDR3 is CASSQLGLAGAEQYF. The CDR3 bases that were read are TGTGCCAGCAGCCAACTCGGACTAGCGGGAGCCGAG.

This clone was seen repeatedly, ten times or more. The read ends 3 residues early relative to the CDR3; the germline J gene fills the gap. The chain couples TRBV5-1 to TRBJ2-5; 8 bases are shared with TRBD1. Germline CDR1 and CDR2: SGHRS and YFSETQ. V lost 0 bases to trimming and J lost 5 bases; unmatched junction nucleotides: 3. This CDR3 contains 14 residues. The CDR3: CASSLATGGETQYF. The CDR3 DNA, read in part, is TGCGCCAGCAGCTTGGCAACAGGGGGGGAGACC.

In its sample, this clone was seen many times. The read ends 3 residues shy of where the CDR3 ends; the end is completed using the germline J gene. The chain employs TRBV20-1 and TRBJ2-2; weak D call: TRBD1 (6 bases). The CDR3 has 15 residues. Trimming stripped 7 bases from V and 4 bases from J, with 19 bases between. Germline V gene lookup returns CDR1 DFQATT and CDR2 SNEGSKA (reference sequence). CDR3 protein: CSGLRMTGGTGELFF. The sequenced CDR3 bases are TGCAGTGGTCTAAGAATGACAGGAGGCACCGGGGAG.